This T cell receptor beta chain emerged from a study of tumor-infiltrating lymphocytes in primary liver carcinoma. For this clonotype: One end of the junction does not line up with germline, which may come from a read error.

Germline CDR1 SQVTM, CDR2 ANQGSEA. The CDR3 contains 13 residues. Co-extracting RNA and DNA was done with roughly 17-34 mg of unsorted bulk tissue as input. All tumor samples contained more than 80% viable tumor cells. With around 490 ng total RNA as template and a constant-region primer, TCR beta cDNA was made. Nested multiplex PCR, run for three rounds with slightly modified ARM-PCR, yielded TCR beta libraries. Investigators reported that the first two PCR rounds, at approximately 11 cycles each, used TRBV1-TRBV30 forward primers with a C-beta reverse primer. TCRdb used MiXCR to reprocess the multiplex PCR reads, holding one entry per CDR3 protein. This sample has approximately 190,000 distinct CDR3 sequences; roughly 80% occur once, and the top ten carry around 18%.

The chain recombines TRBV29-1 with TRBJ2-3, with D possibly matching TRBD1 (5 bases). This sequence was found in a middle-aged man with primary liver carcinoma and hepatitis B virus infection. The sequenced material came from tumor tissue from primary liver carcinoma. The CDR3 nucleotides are TGCAGCGGAAGACAGAGTGGCACAGGTACGCAGTATTTT. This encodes CSGRQSGTGTQYF.